These T cell receptor beta chains were read from a single sample in a study of cytomegalovirus exposure and HLA in healthy donors. Method: immunoSEQ multiplex PCR; TCRdb's copy keeps in-frame clones and lacks some. The sample has about 140,000 clones; just over 65% are singletons. Sequencing was carried out using PBMCs. These receptors all stem from a woman aged 55-75 years in good health and CMV-seronegative. Each CDR3 is given with its conserved first and last residue. Fields, in order: clone size, V gene, J gene, CDR3 length, D gene, CDR3 DNA, CDR3 protein. The D gene is left open where the match is weak. Only some rows state a clone size, as once, few, many or a class for expanded clones.

>.|TRBV9|TRBJ2-2|16|TRBD2
TGTGCCAGCAGCCCCCCGCTAGCGGGACACACCGGGGAGCTGTTTTTT
CASSPPLAGHTGELFF
>once|TRBV5-1|TRBJ2-3|18|TRBD2
TGCGCCAGCAGCTTGTCCCCAAGAGGTAGCGGGGTCGGGGATACGCAGTATTTT
CASSLSPRGSGVGDTQYF
>.|TRBV6-5|TRBJ1-1|14|.
TGTGCCAGCAGTCAGACCCCGGCGGTCACTGAAGCTTTCTTT
CASSQTPAVTEAFF
>.|TRBV27|TRBJ1-5|17|TRBD1
TGTGCCAGCAGTTCCGGGACAGGGAGACCTAGCAATCAGCCCCAGCATTTT
CASSSGTGRPSNQPQHF
>once|TRBV7-2|TRBJ1-1|15|.
TGTGCCAGCAGCTTATCTCCAGGGAGGATCGCTGAAGCTTTCTTT
CASSLSPGRIAEAFF
>.|TRBV19|TRBJ1-5|14|.
TGTGCCAGTAGTACTCGGCAGGGGTTGCAGCCCCAGCATTTT
CASSTRQGLQPQHF
>.|TRBV15|TRBJ2-1|20|TRBD2
TGTGCCACCAGCAGAGATCTACCTAGCGGGGGGGGGATTTCCTACAATGAGCAGTTCTTC
CATSRDLPSGGGISYNEQFF
>.|TRBV19|TRBJ1-5|15|.
TGTGCCAGTAGACAGACAGCTTCTAGCAATCAGCCCCAGCATTTT
CASRQTASSNQPQHF
>.|TRBV7-6|TRBJ2-7|15|TRBD1
TGTGCCAGCAGCTTAGGGGTCAGGGGGACCTACGAGCAGTACTTC
CASSLGVRGTYEQYF
>.|TRBV19|TRBJ1-5|15|.
TGTGCCAGTAGAGAACAGGAATTGAGCAATCAGCCCCAGCATTTT
CASREQELSNQPQHF
>.|TRBV19|TRBJ1-2|16|TRBD1
TGTGCCAGTACCGTGGGAGGGACAGGGGCCCCCTATGGCTACACCTTC
CASTVGGTGAPYGYTF
>.|TRBV6-5|TRBJ1-1|14|TRBD1
TGTGCCAGCACTAAAGGGGGCCGGGGCACTGAAGCTTTCTTT
CASTKGGRGTEAFF
>many|TRBV4-3|TRBJ1-4|16|.
TGCGCCAGCAGCCAGGATACAGGGTTTACTAATGAAAAACTGTTTTTT
CASSQDTGFTNEKLFF
>.|TRBV19|TRBJ2-7|15|.
TGTGCCAGTAGTATAGAAGCGACGGGAGATTACGAGCAGTACTTC
CASSIEATGDYEQYF
>.|TRBV6-6|TRBJ1-5|14|.
TGTGCCAGCAGTTCCCTCCTCAGTGGAGGGCCCCAGCATTTT
CASSSLLSGGPQHF
>few|TRBV4-3|TRBJ1-3|15|.
TGCGCCAGCAGCCCGGCGGGGGACTCTGGAAACACCATATATTTT
CASSPAGDSGNTIYF
>.|TRBV5-4|TRBJ2-3|17|TRBD2
TGTGCCAGCAGGCCCGGGACTAGCGGGGGGGCGGCGGATACGCAGTATTTT
CASRPGTSGGAADTQYF
>.|TRBV2|TRBJ1-5|14|.
TGTGCCAGCAGTGAAGACACCCGGAGTCAGCCCCAGCATTTT
CASSEDTRSQPQHF
>.|TRBV19|TRBJ2-5|17|TRBD2
TGTGCCAGTAGTATGGGGGCTTTGAGCGGGAGACAAGAGACCCAGTACTTC
CASSMGALSGRQETQYF
>.|TRBV15|TRBJ2-5|14|.
TGTGCCACCAGCCTGGGGGGGGGCAAAGAGACCCAGTACTTC
CATSLGGGKETQYF
>.|TRBV4-2|TRBJ2-3|16|.
TGTGCCAGCAGCCAAGTGGGGCAGGAGCACACAGATACGCAGTATTTT
CASSQVGQEHTDTQYF
>once|TRBV27|TRBJ1-2|13|TRBD1
TGTGCCAGCAGGGATCCAGGGGGCCATGGCTACACCTTC
CASRDPGGHGYTF
>.|TRBV19|TRBJ1-6|15|.
TGTGCCAGTATGGACAGCCCCAACTATAATTCACCCCTCCACTTT
CASMDSPNYNSPLHF
>few|TRBV5-1|TRBJ2-3|18|TRBD2
TGCGCCAGCAGCAAAACTAGCGGGAGTACGGGCGGCACAGATACGCAGTATTTT
CASSKTSGSTGGTDTQYF
>.|TRBV6-1|TRBJ2-5|11|.
TGTGCCAGCAGCCCCGAAGAGACCCAGTACTTC
CASSPEETQYF
>.|TRBV7-9|TRBJ2-7|14|.
TGTGCCAGCAGCTTTTCCGGGACTTCCTACGAGCAGTACTTC
CASSFSGTSYEQYF
>.|TRBV7-3|TRBJ2-1|18|TRBD2
TGTGCCAGCAGCTTAAGGCCCCCTACTAGCGGGAGGAGCAATGAGCAGTTCTTC
CASSLRPPTSGRSNEQFF
>few|TRBV6-1|TRBJ2-1|12|TRBD2
TGTGCCAGCAGTGATTTAGCGGGTGAGCAGTTCTTC
CASSDLAGEQFF
>.|TRBV2|TRBJ1-5|15|TRBD1
TGTGCCAGCAGGCAAACAGGGGGTGACAATCAGCCCCAGCATTTT
CASRQTGGDNQPQHF
>.|TRBV9|TRBJ2-2|15|.
TGTGCCAGCAGCTTAGACATAAGGAACACCGGGGAGCTGTTTTTT
CASSLDIRNTGELFF
>.|TRBV5-4|TRBJ2-1|14|TRBD2
TGTGCCAGCGGAACTAGCGGGAGATACAATGAGCAGTTCTTC
CASGTSGRYNEQFF
>.|TRBV6-1|TRBJ2-7|11|.
TGTGCCAGCACGAGGGGGTACGAGCAGTACTTC
CASTRGYEQYF
>.|TRBV6-6|TRBJ2-3|13|.
TGTGCCAGCAGTAGACAAAACCAGAATACGCAGTATTTT
CASSRQNQNTQYF
>.|TRBV6-5|TRBJ2-1|15|.
TGTGTCACCCGGGGTCTGGGGGAGGCCTACAATGAGCAGTTCTTC
CVTRGLGEAYNEQFF
>.|TRBV7-2|TRBJ2-3|17|TRBD2
TGTGCCAGCAGCTTAGTTTTCCAGCGGGGGACCGTAGATACGCAGTATTTT
CASSLVFQRGTVDTQYF
>once|TRBV6-1|TRBJ2-7|14|.
TGTGCCAGCCGACCGACAGGTGCCTTGTACGAGCAGTACTTC
CASRPTGALYEQYF
>.|TRBV9|TRBJ2-7|15|TRBD2
TGTGCCAGCAGCGTAGGTAGCGGGGGCGCCTACGAGCAGTACTTC
CASSVGSGGAYEQYF
>few|TRBV5-1|TRBJ2-7|13|.
TGCGCCAGCAGCTTGGACGGGACCTACGAGCAGTACTTC
CASSLDGTYEQYF
>.|TRBV7-2|TRBJ2-1|15|TRBD1
TGTGCCAGCAGCCAAGACAGGGGCGATTACAATGAGCAGTTCTTC
CASSQDRGDYNEQFF
>.|TRBV4-1|TRBJ1-1|16|TRBD1
TGCGCCAGCAGCCAAGATGGCTCCAGGGGGAGCACTGAAGCTTTCTTT
CASSQDGSRGSTEAFF
>.|TRBV5-1|TRBJ2-3|15|TRBD2
TGCGCCAGCAGCTTGGGGGGCGGGGGAGGAGATACGCAGTATTTT
CASSLGGGGGDTQYF
>.|TRBV5-5|TRBJ1-4|14|.
TGTGCCAGCAGCTTGGCGGCAACTAATGAAAAACTGTTTTTT
CASSLAATNEKLFF
>.|TRBV19|TRBJ2-2|16|TRBD2
TGTGCCAGTAGTATACCCGCGGGGGTGAACACCGGGGAGCTGTTTTTT
CASSIPAGVNTGELFF
>.|TRBV6-5|TRBJ2-1|15|.
TGTGCCAGCAGCTCGGGACACCTACAGGGCAATGAGCAGTTCTTC
CASSSGHLQGNEQFF
>.|TRBV5-1|TRBJ2-7|17|.
TGCGCCAGCAGCATCGGATCCGGGACTCCGGCCCCCTTCGAGCAGTACTTC
CASSIGSGTPAPFEQYF
>.|TRBV7-2|TRBJ2-2|16|TRBD2
TGTGCCAGCAGTCCCACCGCGGGAGTTTCCACCGGGGAGCTGTTTTTT
CASSPTAGVSTGELFF
>.|TRBV7-7|TRBJ2-3|15|TRBD2
TGTGCCAGCAGCCTCGGACTAGCCGGGACAGATACGCAGTATTTT
CASSLGLAGTDTQYF
>.|TRBV6-6|TRBJ2-5|14|TRBD2
TGTGCCAGCAGTTCCTCTAGCGGGACGGAGACCCAGTACTTC
CASSSSSGTETQYF
>few|TRBV19|TRBJ1-2|15|TRBD1
TGTGCCAGTAGTATAGCCCTACAGGGGTTGTATGGCTACACCTTC
CASSIALQGLYGYTF
>.|TRBV5-4|TRBJ2-7|12|.
TGTGCCAGCAGCTTGGATACCTACGAGCAGTACTTC
CASSLDTYEQYF
>few|TRBV7-2|TRBJ2-3|12|.
TGTGCCAGCAGCCCCCAGGCGGGGGCTCAGTATTTT
CASSPQAGAQYF
>.|TRBV7-2|TRBJ1-2|15|.
TGTGCCAGCAGCGTCGCGGGGGTGGCTAACTATGGCTACACCTTC
CASSVAGVANYGYTF
>.|TRBV11-1|TRBJ2-1|16|.
TGTGCCAGCAGCTTATCTTTCGTCGGGAAAAACAATGAGCAGTTCTTC
CASSLSFVGKNNEQFF
>.|TRBV7-9|TRBJ1-5|15|TRBD1
TGTTCCAGCAGCTCCGGGACAGGGGGCATTCAGCCCCAGCATTTT
CSSSSGTGGIQPQHF
>.|TRBV19|TRBJ2-5|15|TRBD1
TGTGCCGGTACAGGAGGGACAGGGCGTTTGGAGACCCAGTACTTC
CAGTGGTGRLETQYF
>.|TRBV11-2|TRBJ2-3|17|TRBD2
TGTGCCAGCAGCTCGGGACTAGCGGGGGGAGGCACAGATACGCAGTATTTT
CASSSGLAGGGTDTQYF
>.|TRBV6-6|TRBJ2-7|15|.
TGTGCCAGCAGTTACCTCAAACAGGTCTCCTACGAGCAGTACTTC
CASSYLKQVSYEQYF